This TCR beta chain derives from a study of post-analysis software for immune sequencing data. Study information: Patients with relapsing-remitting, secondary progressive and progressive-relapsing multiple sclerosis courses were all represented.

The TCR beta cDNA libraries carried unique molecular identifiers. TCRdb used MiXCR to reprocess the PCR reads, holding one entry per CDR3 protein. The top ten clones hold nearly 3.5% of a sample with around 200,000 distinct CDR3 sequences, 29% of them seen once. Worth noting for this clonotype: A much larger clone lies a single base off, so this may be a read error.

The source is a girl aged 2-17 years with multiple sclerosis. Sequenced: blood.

This CDR3 is CAGQGEGGEKLFF. DNA for the CDR3: TGTGCCGGCCAGGGGGAAGGTGGAGAAAAACTGTTTTTT. The chain couples TRBV6-1 to TRBJ1-4, with 7 bases that match TRBD1. V lost 11 bases, J lost 8 bases, and 11 bases stayed unmatched. Germline loops: CDR1 MNHNS, CDR2 SASEGT. This CDR3 has 13 amino acids.